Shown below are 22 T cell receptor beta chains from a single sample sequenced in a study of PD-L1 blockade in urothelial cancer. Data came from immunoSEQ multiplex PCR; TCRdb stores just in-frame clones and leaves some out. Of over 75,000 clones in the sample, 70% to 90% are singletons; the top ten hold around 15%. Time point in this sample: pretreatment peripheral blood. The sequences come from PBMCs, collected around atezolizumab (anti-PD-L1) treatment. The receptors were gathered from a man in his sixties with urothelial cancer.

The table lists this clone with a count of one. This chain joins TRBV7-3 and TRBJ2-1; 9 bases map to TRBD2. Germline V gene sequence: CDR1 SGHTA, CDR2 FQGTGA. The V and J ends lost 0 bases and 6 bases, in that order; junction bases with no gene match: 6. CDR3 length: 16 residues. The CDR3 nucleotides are TGTGCCAGCAGCTTAACGGGTCTAGCGGGATTCAATGAGCAGTTCTTC. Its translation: CASSLTGLAGFNEQFF.

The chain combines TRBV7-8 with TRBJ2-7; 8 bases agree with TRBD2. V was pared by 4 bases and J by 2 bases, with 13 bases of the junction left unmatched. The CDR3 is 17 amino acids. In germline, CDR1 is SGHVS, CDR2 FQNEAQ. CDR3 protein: CASSSTQTSARTYEQYF. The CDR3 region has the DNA TGTGCCAGCAGCTCGACGCAGACTAGCGCGAGGACCTACGAGCAGTACTTC.

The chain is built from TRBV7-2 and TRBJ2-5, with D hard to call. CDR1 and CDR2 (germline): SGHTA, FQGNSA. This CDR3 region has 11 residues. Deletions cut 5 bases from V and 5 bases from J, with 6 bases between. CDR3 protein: CASSPRETQYF. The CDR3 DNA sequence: TGTGCCAGCAGCCCCCGTGAGACCCAGTACTTC.

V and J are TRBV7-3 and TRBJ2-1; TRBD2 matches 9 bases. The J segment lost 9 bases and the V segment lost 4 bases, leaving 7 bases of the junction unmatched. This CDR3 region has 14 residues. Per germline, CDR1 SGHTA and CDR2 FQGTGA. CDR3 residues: CASSSQGSGSEQFF. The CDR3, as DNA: TGTGCCAGCAGCTCCCAGGGTAGCGGGAGTGAGCAGTTCTTC. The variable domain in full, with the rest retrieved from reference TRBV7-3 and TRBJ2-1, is GAGVSQTPSNKVTEKGKYVELRCDPISGHTALYWYRQSLGQGPEFLIYFQGTGAADDSGLPNDRFFAVRPEGSVSTLKIQRTERGDSAVYLCASSSQGSGSEQFFGPGTRLTVL.

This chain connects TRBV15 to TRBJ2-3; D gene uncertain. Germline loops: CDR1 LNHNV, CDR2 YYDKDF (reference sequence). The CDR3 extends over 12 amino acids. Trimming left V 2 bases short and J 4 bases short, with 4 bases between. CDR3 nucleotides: TGTGCCACCAGCAGAATCTCAGATACGCAGTATTTT. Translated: CATSRISDTQYF.

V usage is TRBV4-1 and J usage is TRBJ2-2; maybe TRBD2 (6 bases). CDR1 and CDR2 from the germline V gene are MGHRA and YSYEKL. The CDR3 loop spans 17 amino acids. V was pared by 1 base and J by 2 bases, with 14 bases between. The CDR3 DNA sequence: TGCGCCAGCAGCCAAGCCGGGACTGGGGACAACACCGGGGAGCTGTTTTTT. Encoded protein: CASSQAGTGDNTGELFF.

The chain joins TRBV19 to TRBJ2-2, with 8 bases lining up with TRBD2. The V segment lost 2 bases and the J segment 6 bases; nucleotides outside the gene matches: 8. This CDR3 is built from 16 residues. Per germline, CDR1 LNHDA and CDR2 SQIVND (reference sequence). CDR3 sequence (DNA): TGTGCCAGTAGTATACAAAGCGGGAGAAGTTCCGGGGAGCTGTTTTTT. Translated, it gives CASSIQSGRSSGELFF.

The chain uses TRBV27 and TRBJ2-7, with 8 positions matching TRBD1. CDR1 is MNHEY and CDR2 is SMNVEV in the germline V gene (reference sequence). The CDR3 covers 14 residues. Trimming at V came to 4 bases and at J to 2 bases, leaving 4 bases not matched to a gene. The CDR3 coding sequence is TGTGCCAGCAGTTCTAGGACAGGGCCCTACGAGCAGTACTTC. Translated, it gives CASSSRTGPYEQYF.

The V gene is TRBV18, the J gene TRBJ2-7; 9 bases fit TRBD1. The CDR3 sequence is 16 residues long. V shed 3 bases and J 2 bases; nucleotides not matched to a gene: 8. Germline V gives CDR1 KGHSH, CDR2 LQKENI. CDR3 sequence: CASSPPGTGLAYEQYF. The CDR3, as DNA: TGTGCCAGCTCACCGCCCGGGACAGGGCTCGCCTACGAGCAGTACTTC.

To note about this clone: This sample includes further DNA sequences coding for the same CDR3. CDR3 sequence: CASSFLGDTEAFF. In nucleotides, the CDR3 is TGCGCCAGCAGCTTTCTAGGAGACACTGAAGCTTTCTTT. The chain has TRBV5-1 and TRBJ1-1; D ambiguous. The V end lost 2 bases, the J end lost 3 bases, and 8 bases lay between the germline ends. This CDR3 is 13 amino acids long. Germline lookup yields CDR1 SGHRS and CDR2 YFSETQ.

Written as DNA, the CDR3 is TGTGCCATCAACGGACAGGGGAGCTATGGCTACACCTTC. Translated: CAINGQGSYGYTF. V is TRBV10-3 and J is TRBJ1-2, with TRBD1 matching 9 bases. Trimming at V came to 7 bases and at J to 4 bases, leaving 4 bases not matched to a gene. Per germline, CDR1 ENHRY and CDR2 SYGVKD. This CDR3 has 13 residues.

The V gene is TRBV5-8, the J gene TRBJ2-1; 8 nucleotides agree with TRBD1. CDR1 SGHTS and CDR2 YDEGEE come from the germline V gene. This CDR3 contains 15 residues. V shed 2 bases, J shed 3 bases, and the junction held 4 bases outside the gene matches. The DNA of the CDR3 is TGTGCCAGCAGCTTACAGGGGGGACTCTACAATGAGCAGTTCTTC. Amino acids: CASSLQGGLYNEQFF.

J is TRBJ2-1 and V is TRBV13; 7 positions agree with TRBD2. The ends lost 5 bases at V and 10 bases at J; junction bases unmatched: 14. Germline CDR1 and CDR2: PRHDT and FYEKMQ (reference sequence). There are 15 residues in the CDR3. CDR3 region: CASSVERLAYREQFF. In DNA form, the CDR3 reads TGTGCCAGCAGCGTGGAGAGACTAGCCTACCGGGAGCAGTTCTTC.

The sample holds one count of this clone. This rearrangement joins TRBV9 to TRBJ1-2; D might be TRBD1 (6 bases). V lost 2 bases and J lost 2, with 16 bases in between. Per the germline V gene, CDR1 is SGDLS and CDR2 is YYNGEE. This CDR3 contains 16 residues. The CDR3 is CASSVGPLGHNYGYTF. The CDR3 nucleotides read TGTGCCAGCAGCGTGGGTCCCTTGGGACACAACTATGGCTACACCTTC.

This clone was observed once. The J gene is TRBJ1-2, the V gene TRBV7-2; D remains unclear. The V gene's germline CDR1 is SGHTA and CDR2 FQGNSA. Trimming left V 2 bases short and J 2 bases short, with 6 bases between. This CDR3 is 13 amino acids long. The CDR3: CASSLTENYGYTF. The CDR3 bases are TGTGCCAGCAGCTTAACCGAGAACTATGGCTACACCTTC.

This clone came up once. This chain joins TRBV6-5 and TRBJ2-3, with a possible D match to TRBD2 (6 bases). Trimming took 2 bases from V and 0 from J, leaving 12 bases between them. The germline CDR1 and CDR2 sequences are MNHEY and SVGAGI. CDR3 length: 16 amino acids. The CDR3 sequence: CASSYTGTSSTDTQYF. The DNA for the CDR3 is TGTGCCAGCAGTTACACCGGGACTTCTAGCACAGATACGCAGTATTTT.

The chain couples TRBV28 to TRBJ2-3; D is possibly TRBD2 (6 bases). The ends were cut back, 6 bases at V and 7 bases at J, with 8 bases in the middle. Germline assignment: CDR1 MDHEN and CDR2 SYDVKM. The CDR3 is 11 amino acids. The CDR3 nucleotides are TGTGCCAGCAGGGGGGGACATACGCAGTATTTT. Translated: CASRGGHTQYF.

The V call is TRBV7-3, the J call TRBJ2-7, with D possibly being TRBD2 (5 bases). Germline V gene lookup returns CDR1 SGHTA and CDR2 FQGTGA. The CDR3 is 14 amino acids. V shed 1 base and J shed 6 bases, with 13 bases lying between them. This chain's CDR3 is CASSLNTGWGEQYF. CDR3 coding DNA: TGTGCCAGCAGCTTAAATACGGGGTGGGGCGAGCAGTACTTC.

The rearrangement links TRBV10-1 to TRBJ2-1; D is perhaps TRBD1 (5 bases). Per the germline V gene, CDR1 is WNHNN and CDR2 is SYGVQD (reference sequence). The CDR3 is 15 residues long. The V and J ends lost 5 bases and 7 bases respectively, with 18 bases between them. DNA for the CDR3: TGCGCCAGCAGTACAGGACACCCAAAGTTGAATGAGCAGTTCTTC. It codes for CASSTGHPKLNEQFF.

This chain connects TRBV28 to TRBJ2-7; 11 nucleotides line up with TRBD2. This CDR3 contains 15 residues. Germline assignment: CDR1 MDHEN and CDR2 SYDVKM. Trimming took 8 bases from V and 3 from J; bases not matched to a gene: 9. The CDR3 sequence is CASRPGLAGRYEQYF. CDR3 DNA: TGTGCCAGCCGGCCAGGACTAGCGGGCCGCTACGAGCAGTACTTC.

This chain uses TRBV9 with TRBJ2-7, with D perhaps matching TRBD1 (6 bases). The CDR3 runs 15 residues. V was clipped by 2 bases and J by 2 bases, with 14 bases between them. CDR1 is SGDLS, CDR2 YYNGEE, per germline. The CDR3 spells CASSVGTRPTYEQYF. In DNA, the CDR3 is TGTGCCAGCAGCGTCGGGACACGACCCACCTACGAGCAGTACTTC.

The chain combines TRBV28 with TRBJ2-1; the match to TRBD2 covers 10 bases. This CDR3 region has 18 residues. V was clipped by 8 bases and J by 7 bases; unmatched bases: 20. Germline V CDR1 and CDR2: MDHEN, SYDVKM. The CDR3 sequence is CASLRLAGAKGRWNEQFF. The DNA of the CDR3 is TGTGCCAGCTTACGGCTAGCGGGAGCTAAAGGACGTTGGAATGAGCAGTTCTTC.